This T cell receptor beta chain was retrieved from a study of shared clonotypes between healthy human individuals. Across the whole study: Aged 18 to 49, the donors were two women and three men. Each donor had three CD4 naive, three CD4 memory, two CD8 naive and one CD8 memory plate.

CD4+ cells were split into CD45RA+ naive and CD45RA-negative memory subsets. Sequenced by immunoSEQ multiplex PCR; TCRdb stores in-frame clones only, minus some. The sample comprises over a million clones, more than 75% of which are singletons, and 0.6% to 0.75% rests with the top ten. Trimming shortened V by 4 bases and J by 5 bases, and 11 bases separated the two germline ends. The germline V gene encodes CDR1 SGHRS and CDR2 YFSETQ. The CDR3 runs to 13 residues. Sequenced input: memory CD4+ T cells from PBMCs. Subset denoted: CD45RA-negative fraction. The chain links TRBV5-1 to TRBJ2-3; possible D gene TRBD2, 5 bases. The TCR originated in a man aged 18 to 29 in good health. Some clones in this sample may be carry-over from other donors' samples. The CDR3 loop reads CASSTARGDTQYF. CDR3 coding DNA: TGCGCCAGCAGCACGGCCCGGGGAGATACGCAGTATTTT.